A selection of T cell receptor beta chains follows, all from one sample in a study of T cell repertoires in cytomegalovirus infection. Their antigen targets remain unknown. TCRdb re-derived calls from the reads in MiXCR, one entry per CDR3 protein. The profile shows just over 450,000 distinct CDR3 sequences, 42% of them singletons. The input for sequencing was cultured PBMCs, taken from culture after CMV antigen stimulation. These receptors were obtained from a human donor in good health (CMV status not recorded). Some clones in this sample may be carry-over from other donors' samples. CDR3s include the opening cysteine and the closing phenylalanine or tryptophan. D genes are given only for firm matches. Rows may omit the clone size; those that give it use once, few, many or a size class.

d_gene	abundance	v_gene	j_gene	CDR3aa	CDR3nt
-	-	TRBV7-2	TRBJ1-5	CASSLELAQPQHF	TGTGCCAGCAGCTTAGAGTTGGCTCAGCCCCAGCATTTT
-	-	TRBV11-2	TRBJ2-7	CASRGWRGRSYEQYF	TGTGCCAGCCGAGGGTGGCGGGGGCGCTCCTACGAGCAGTACTTC
TRBD2	-	TRBV11-3	TRBJ2-3	CASSPGRTSIGDTQYF	TGTGCCAGCAGCCCGGGGAGGACTAGCATCGGAGATACGCAGTATTTT
-	-	TRBV12-3/TRBV12-4	TRBJ2-1	CASTTHEVLYNEQFF	TGTGCCAGCACTACCCACGAGGTACTCTACAATGAGCAGTTCTTC
TRBD2	-	TRBV12-3/TRBV12-4	TRBJ2-7	CASSTGTSVHEQYF	TGTGCCAGCAGTACCGGGACTAGCGTCCACGAGCAGTACTTC
TRBD2	-	TRBV7-8	TRBJ2-1	CAILAGEVSNEQFF	TGTGCCATCCTGGCGGGGGAAGTCTCGAATGAGCAGTTCTTC
-	-	TRBV28	TRBJ2-1	CASTSSYNEQFF	TGTGCCAGCACTAGCTCCTACAATGAGCAGTTCTTC
-	few	TRBV6-6	TRBJ2-1	CASRSRGTLSSYNEQFF	TGTGCCAGCAGATCTAGGGGGACTTTGAGCTCCTACAATGAGCAGTTCTTC
-	few	TRBV15	TRBJ2-1	CATSRASNSYNEQFF	TGTGCCACCAGCAGGGCTAGCAACTCCTACAATGAGCAGTTCTTC
-	few	TRBV7-2	TRBJ2-1	CASSSSGARNFYNEQFF	TGTGCCAGCAGCTCCTCAGGGGCGAGAAACTTCTACAATGAGCAGTTCTTC
TRBD1	-	TRBV27	TRBJ1-4	CASSTTSGGLFELFF	TGTGCCAGCAGCACTACTTCAGGGGGCCTGTTTGAACTGTTTTTT
-	once	TRBV5-6	TRBJ2-3	CASSKGTAEGADTQYF	TGTGCCAGCAGCAAAGGGACCGCCGAAGGGGCAGATACGCAGTATTTT
-	few	TRBV7-8	TRBJ2-2	CASTPPWRPNTGELFF	TGTGCCAGCACTCCCCCGTGGAGGCCGAACACCGGGGAGCTGTTTTTT
-	few	TRBV15	TRBJ2-3	CATSRDRGALNTQYF	TGTGCCACCAGCAGAGATAGAGGGGCGTTAAATACGCAGTATTTT
-	-	TRBV6-1	TRBJ2-5	CASSKRGGQETQYF	TGTGCCAGCAGCAAAAGGGGGGGCCAAGAGACCCAGTACTTC
-	-	TRBV7-9	TRBJ2-3	CASSLAAYNPTDTQYF	TGTGCCAGCAGCTTAGCCGCCTATAACCCCACAGATACGCAGTATTTT
-	few	TRBV5-1	TRBJ2-3	CASSLEIPGDTQYF	TGCGCCAGCAGCCTGGAGATCCCGGGGGATACGCAGTATTTT
-	few	TRBV6-6	TRBJ2-3	CASTRFTGGPNTQYF	TGTGCCAGCACGAGATTTACCGGAGGGCCAAATACGCAGTATTTT
TRBD2	many	TRBV7-6	TRBJ2-7	CASSRGGGSSGYEQYF	TGTGCCAGCAGCCGGGGCGGGGGGAGTTCGGGGTACGAGCAGTACTTC
TRBD1	few	TRBV20-1	TRBJ1-1	CSARVQGVYTEAFF	TGCAGTGCTAGAGTCCAGGGGGTTTACACTGAAGCTTTCTTT
TRBD2	many	TRBV7-2	TRBJ2-3	CASSRNTGTSGASTDTQYF	TGTGCCAGCAGCCGAAACACCGGGACTAGCGGGGCTAGCACAGATACGCAGTATTTT
-	-	TRBV28	TRBJ1-2	CASSLYQGWNYGYTF	TGTGCCAGCAGTTTATATCAGGGGTGGAACTATGGCTACACCTTC
-	many	TRBV7-2	TRBJ1-1	CASSKDPMNTEAFF	TGTGCCAGCAGCAAAGACCCTATGAACACTGAAGCTTTCTTT